This record covers a single TCR beta chain. Its cognate antigen is unknown. This sample stems from a study of CD8 T cells in Susac syndrome. The study, taken as a whole, reports: As the study acknowledged, the number of individuals who were part of its TCR sequencing and HLA analysis was relatively small.

Trimming cost V 6 bases and J 5 bases, with 15 bases left between them. CDR1 is SGHRS, CDR2 YFSETQ, per germline. The CDR3 runs to 14 residues. RNA amounts of roughly 0.5 to 1 ug underwent reverse transcription with random hexamers. MiXCR, applied by TCRdb to the immunoSEQ multiplex PCR reads, yields one record per CDR3 protein. In the table there are under 150,000 distinct CDR3 sequences, more than 90% of which are singletons. The sequencing sample was made of CD4+ T cells from PBMCs. The chain employs TRBV5-1 and TRBJ2-1, with D possibly called TRBD1 or TRBD2 (5 bases each). The sequence came from a human donor with Susac syndrome. The CDR3 bases are TGCGCCAGCAACGATGGGCAGGGAGACAATGAGCAGTTCTTC. It encodes CASNDGQGDNEQFF.